This TCR beta chain appears in the sequencing data of a study of blood T cell repertoires in COVID-19. About the study: Sample material is recorded as cDNA or gDNA derived from T cells, B-cell-depleted T cells, or PBMCs.

Sequencing was performed with immunoSEQ multiplex PCR; in TCRdb, only in-frame clones are kept and a portion is missing. This sample yields 120,000 to 150,000 clones, of which almost 85% are seen a single time; around 3.2% belongs to the top ten. In germline, CDR1 is SGHRS, CDR2 YFSETQ. The V and J ends lost 2 bases and 4 bases respectively, with 12 bases between them. The CDR3 length is 14 residues. The origin of this receptor is a man aged 45-65 years with acute or convalescent COVID-19. Sequenced: peripheral blood. The chain links TRBV5-1 to TRBJ1-1, with D perhaps matching TRBD1 (5 bases). DNA for the CDR3: TGCGCCAGCAGCTTTAATGGGGGAGGCACTGAAGCTTTCTTT. This translates into CASSFNGGGTEAFF.